A selection of T cell receptor beta chains follows, all from one sample in a study of blood T cell repertoires in COVID-19. Repertoires were generated with immunoSEQ multiplex PCR, while TCRdb's copy carries only in-frame clones and drops some. The sample records some 200,000 clones, around 83% being singletons. What was sequenced was PBMCs or T cells enriched from blood (not recorded which). Receptor source: a woman aged 35 to 49 with acute COVID-19. Both conserved end residues are part of each CDR3. D genes are given only for firm matches. Expanded clones get a size class; other rows say once, few or many, or leave the size out.

CDR3 protein: CASSTSEYNEQFF
CDR3 DNA: TGCGCCAGCTCCACTAGCGAGTACAATGAGCAGTTCTTC
J gene: TRBJ2-1
clone size: NA
V gene: TRBV23-1
D gene: TRBD2

CDR3 protein: CASSQPGLAGVRTDTQYF
CDR3 DNA: TGTGCCAGTAGTCAGCCGGGACTAGCGGGGGTTCGCACAGATACGCAGTATTTT
J gene: TRBJ2-3
clone size: few
V gene: TRBV19
D gene: TRBD2

CDR3 protein: CASSPGQGAYGYTF
CDR3 DNA: TGTGCCAGCAGCCCGGGACAGGGAGCCTATGGCTACACCTTC
J gene: TRBJ1-2
clone size: NA
V gene: TRBV14
D gene: TRBD1

CDR3 protein: CASSFERINYGYTF
CDR3 DNA: TGTGCCAGCAGCTTCGAGAGGATCAACTATGGCTACACCTTC
J gene: TRBJ1-2
clone size: NA
V gene: TRBV5-5
D gene: NA

CDR3 protein: CASSPLLRGSVTGELFF
CDR3 DNA: TGTGCCAGCAGCCCACTGTTGCGGGGATCAGTTACCGGGGAGCTGTTTTTT
J gene: TRBJ2-2
clone size: NA
V gene: TRBV7-6
D gene: NA

CDR3 protein: CASSPGRAANTGELFF
CDR3 DNA: TGTGCCAGCTCACCTGGGAGGGCCGCCAACACCGGGGAGCTGTTTTTT
J gene: TRBJ2-2
clone size: NA
V gene: TRBV18
D gene: TRBD2

CDR3 protein: CASSLMVTGDYGYTF
CDR3 DNA: TGTGCCAGCAGCTTAATGGTAACAGGCGATTATGGCTACACCTTC
J gene: TRBJ1-2
clone size: once
V gene: TRBV7-2
D gene: NA

CDR3 protein: CASSRGRELNYGYTF
CDR3 DNA: TGTGCCAGCAGCCGAGGACGGGAGCTGAACTATGGCTACACCTTC
J gene: TRBJ1-2
clone size: NA
V gene: TRBV6-5
D gene: NA

CDR3 protein: CASSSDSYGYTF
CDR3 DNA: TGTGCCAGCAGTTCCGACAGCTATGGCTACACCTTC
J gene: TRBJ1-2
clone size: NA
V gene: TRBV12-3/TRBV12-4
D gene: NA

CDR3 protein: CASSEGRGRGNQPQHF
CDR3 DNA: TGTGCCAGCAGTGAAGGCAGGGGACGTGGCAATCAGCCCCAGCATTTT
J gene: TRBJ1-5
clone size: NA
V gene: TRBV2
D gene: NA

CDR3 protein: CASSSGTGRNTIYF
CDR3 DNA: TGTGCCAGCAGCTCAGGGACAGGGAGAAACACCATATATTTT
J gene: TRBJ1-3
clone size: few
V gene: TRBV11-2
D gene: TRBD1

CDR3 protein: CASSPRSPSASEQFF
CDR3 DNA: TGTGCCAGCAGCCCTCGCTCCCCTAGTGCGAGCGAGCAGTTCTTC
J gene: TRBJ2-1
clone size: NA
V gene: TRBV3-1/TRBV3-2
D gene: NA

CDR3 protein: CASSNFDRGLNQPQHF
CDR3 DNA: TGTGCCAGCAGTAATTTCGACAGGGGCTTAAATCAGCCCCAGCATTTT
J gene: TRBJ1-5
clone size: NA
V gene: TRBV2
D gene: TRBD1

CDR3 protein: CASSLSLAGRQIQYF
CDR3 DNA: TGTGCCAGCAGCTTAAGTCTTGCGGGGCGGCAGATTCAGTACTTC
J gene: TRBJ2-4
clone size: NA
V gene: TRBV7-2
D gene: NA

CDR3 protein: CASSGDVNQPQHF
CDR3 DNA: TGCGCCAGCTCGGGGGACGTCAATCAGCCCCAGCATTTT
J gene: TRBJ1-5
clone size: NA
V gene: TRBV10-2
D gene: NA

CDR3 protein: CASSKPGHDTGELFF
CDR3 DNA: TGTGCCAGCAGCAAACCGGGACATGACACCGGGGAGCTGTTTTTT
J gene: TRBJ2-2
clone size: few
V gene: TRBV5-4
D gene: NA

CDR3 protein: CASSPGGRITTNTGELFF
CDR3 DNA: TGCGCCAGCAGCCCTGGCGGTAGAATAACTACGAACACCGGGGAGCTGTTTTTT
J gene: TRBJ2-2
clone size: once
V gene: TRBV5-1
D gene: NA

CDR3 protein: CASSQERQGHNEQFF
CDR3 DNA: TGTGCCAGCAGCCAGGAGAGGCAGGGCCACAATGAGCAGTTCTTC
J gene: TRBJ2-1
clone size: NA
V gene: TRBV14
D gene: NA

CDR3 protein: CASSPRVGETQYF
CDR3 DNA: TGCGCCAGCAGCCCACGGGTAGGAGAGACCCAGTACTTC
J gene: TRBJ2-5
clone size: NA
V gene: TRBV5-1
D gene: NA

CDR3 protein: CASSLNPQGSKQYF
CDR3 DNA: TGTGCCAGCAGCTTAAATCCCCAGGGGTCCAAGCAGTACTTC
J gene: TRBJ2-7
clone size: NA
V gene: TRBV7-7
D gene: NA

CDR3 protein: CASSPRGREQYF
CDR3 DNA: TGTGCCAGCAGCCCCAGGGGGCGCGAGCAGTACTTC
J gene: TRBJ2-7
clone size: NA
V gene: TRBV7-2
D gene: TRBD1

CDR3 protein: CASSQDWTGGRGTEAFF
CDR3 DNA: TGTGCCAGCAGCCAAGATTGGACAGGGGGCAGAGGGACTGAAGCTTTCTTT
J gene: TRBJ1-1
clone size: NA
V gene: TRBV3-1/TRBV3-2
D gene: TRBD1

CDR3 protein: CASSQYRATEAFF
CDR3 DNA: TGCGCCAGCAGCCAGTACAGGGCCACTGAAGCTTTCTTT
J gene: TRBJ1-1
clone size: NA
V gene: TRBV4-3
D gene: NA

CDR3 protein: CASAKLAGVTGELFF
CDR3 DNA: TGTGCCAGCGCCAAACTAGCGGGAGTCACCGGGGAGCTGTTTTTT
J gene: TRBJ2-2
clone size: NA
V gene: TRBV19
D gene: TRBD2

CDR3 protein: CSASPEGGYTF
CDR3 DNA: TGCAGTGCTAGCCCTGAGGGTGGCTACACCTTC
J gene: TRBJ1-2
clone size: NA
V gene: TRBV20-1
D gene: NA

CDR3 protein: CASSQESRQIGNTIYF
CDR3 DNA: TGTGCCAGCAGCCAAGAGTCCCGACAGATCGGAAACACCATATATTTT
J gene: TRBJ1-3
clone size: once
V gene: TRBV4-2
D gene: NA

CDR3 protein: CASSLVWTSGGNEQFF
CDR3 DNA: TGCGCCAGCAGCTTGGTTTGGACTAGCGGGGGAAATGAGCAGTTCTTC
J gene: TRBJ2-1
clone size: NA
V gene: TRBV5-1
D gene: TRBD2

CDR3 protein: CASSARVVEAFF
CDR3 DNA: TGTGCCAGCAGTGCCAGGGTGGTTGAAGCTTTCTTT
J gene: TRBJ1-1
clone size: NA
V gene: TRBV28
D gene: NA

CDR3 protein: CATSDPDRYNEQFF
CDR3 DNA: TGTGCCACCAGTGATCCGGACAGGTACAATGAGCAGTTCTTC
J gene: TRBJ2-1
clone size: NA
V gene: TRBV24-1
D gene: TRBD1

CDR3 protein: CASSKARGKDKNLRDMNTEAFF
CDR3 DNA: TGTGCCAGCAGCAAAGCGCGGGGGAAGGACAAAAACCTCCGGGACATGAACACTGAAGCTTTCTTT
J gene: TRBJ1-1
clone size: NA
V gene: TRBV21-1
D gene: NA

CDR3 protein: CASSRTDISGNTIYF
CDR3 DNA: TGTGCCAGCAGTCGGACAGACATCTCTGGAAACACCATATATTTT
J gene: TRBJ1-3
clone size: NA
V gene: TRBV7-8
D gene: NA

CDR3 protein: CASSAYPTGVGANVLTF
CDR3 DNA: TGTGCCAGCAGCGCATACCCGACAGGGGTTGGGGCCAACGTCCTGACTTTC
J gene: TRBJ2-6
clone size: NA
V gene: TRBV9
D gene: TRBD1

CDR3 protein: CATSDSGQGNFYGYTF
CDR3 DNA: TGTGCCACCAGTGATTCCGGACAGGGTAATTTCTATGGCTACACCTTC
J gene: TRBJ1-2
clone size: NA
V gene: TRBV24-1
D gene: TRBD1

CDR3 protein: CASSEAQTGGQKLFF
CDR3 DNA: TGTGCCAGCAGTGAAGCGCAGACAGGGGGGCAAAAACTGTTTTTT
J gene: TRBJ1-4
clone size: NA
V gene: TRBV2
D gene: TRBD1

CDR3 protein: CASSQDGDRRNSPLHF
CDR3 DNA: TGTGCCAGCAGCCAAGATGGGGACAGGAGGAATTCACCCCTCCACTTT
J gene: TRBJ1-6
clone size: NA
V gene: TRBV4-2
D gene: TRBD1

CDR3 protein: CASRAHPKGGAYEQFF
CDR3 DNA: TGTGCAAGTCGGGCCCATCCCAAAGGGGGCGCTTATGAGCAGTTCTTC
J gene: TRBJ2-1
clone size: NA
V gene: TRBV12-2
D gene: NA

CDR3 protein: CASSLQTGRMTEAFF
CDR3 DNA: TGCGCCAGCAGCCTTCAGACAGGGAGGATGACTGAAGCTTTCTTT
J gene: TRBJ1-1
clone size: NA
V gene: TRBV5-1
D gene: TRBD1

CDR3 protein: CASSPPLEVGTEAFF
CDR3 DNA: TGTGCCAGCTCACCACCGTTAGAGGTTGGCACTGAAGCTTTCTTT
J gene: TRBJ1-1
clone size: NA
V gene: TRBV18
D gene: NA

CDR3 protein: CASSPQGQRTDTQYF
CDR3 DNA: TGTGCCAGCAGCCCACAGGGTCAGCGAACAGATACGCAGTATTTT
J gene: TRBJ2-3
clone size: NA
V gene: TRBV7-3
D gene: NA

CDR3 protein: CASIPTGVYTEAFF
CDR3 DNA: TGTGCCAGTATTCCTACAGGGGTCTACACTGAAGCTTTCTTT
J gene: TRBJ1-1
clone size: NA
V gene: TRBV19
D gene: TRBD1

CDR3 protein: CASSQTSGVNTGELFF
CDR3 DNA: TGTGCCAGCAGCCAGACTAGCGGGGTGAACACCGGGGAGCTGTTTTTT
J gene: TRBJ2-2
clone size: NA
V gene: TRBV3-1/TRBV3-2
D gene: TRBD2

CDR3 protein: CASSGGSGSADTQYF
CDR3 DNA: TGCGCCAGCAGCGGTGGTAGCGGGAGTGCAGATACGCAGTATTTT
J gene: TRBJ2-3
clone size: NA
V gene: TRBV5-1
D gene: TRBD2

CDR3 protein: CASSSSYNTEAFF
CDR3 DNA: TGTGCCAGCAGTTCTTCCTACAACACTGAAGCTTTCTTT
J gene: TRBJ1-1
clone size: NA
V gene: TRBV12-3/TRBV12-4
D gene: NA

CDR3 protein: CSVVRSAANYGYTF
CDR3 DNA: TGCAGCGTTGTTCGCAGCGCGGCTAACTATGGCTACACCTTC
J gene: TRBJ1-2
clone size: NA
V gene: TRBV29-1
D gene: NA

CDR3 protein: CASSEIPGQGRRTEAFF
CDR3 DNA: TGTGCCAGCAGTGAAATCCCGGGTCAGGGGCGGAGAACTGAAGCTTTCTTT
J gene: TRBJ1-1
clone size: NA
V gene: TRBV25-1
D gene: NA

CDR3 protein: CASSIRTPNQPQHF
CDR3 DNA: TGTGCCAGTAGTATTAGAACCCCCAATCAGCCCCAGCATTTT
J gene: TRBJ1-5
clone size: NA
V gene: TRBV19
D gene: NA

CDR3 protein: CASNREIYNEQFF
CDR3 DNA: TGTGCCAGCAACAGGGAAATCTACAATGAGCAGTTCTTC
J gene: TRBJ2-1
clone size: NA
V gene: TRBV2
D gene: NA

CDR3 protein: CASSLGTNEQYF
CDR3 DNA: TGTGCCAGCAGCTTAGGGACAAACGAGCAGTACTTC
J gene: TRBJ2-7
clone size: NA
V gene: TRBV7-9
D gene: NA

CDR3 protein: CATSFQGHNEQFF
CDR3 DNA: TGTGCCACCAGTTTCCAGGGGCACAATGAGCAGTTCTTC
J gene: TRBJ2-1
clone size: NA
V gene: TRBV24-1
D gene: NA

CDR3 protein: CASSLTGGINEKLFF
CDR3 DNA: TGTGCCAGCAGTCTCACAGGGGGCATTAATGAAAAACTGTTTTTT
J gene: TRBJ1-4
clone size: NA
V gene: TRBV28
D gene: TRBD1

CDR3 protein: CASSLVSGRSGEQYF
CDR3 DNA: TGTGCCAGCAGCTTGGTATCGGGAAGGTCTGGGGAGCAGTACTTC
J gene: TRBJ2-7
clone size: NA
V gene: TRBV5-5
D gene: NA

CDR3 protein: CASSQQGANYGYTF
CDR3 DNA: TGTGCCAGTAGCCAACAGGGGGCTAACTATGGCTACACCTTC
J gene: TRBJ1-2
clone size: NA
V gene: TRBV19
D gene: TRBD1

CDR3 protein: CASRLGQGVNEQYF
CDR3 DNA: TGTGCCAGCAGGCTTGGACAGGGTGTAAACGAGCAGTACTTC
J gene: TRBJ2-7
clone size: NA
V gene: TRBV7-9
D gene: TRBD1

CDR3 protein: CASSLALQVADTQYF
CDR3 DNA: TGTGCCAGCAGCTTAGCGCTCCAGGTAGCAGATACGCAGTATTTT
J gene: TRBJ2-3
clone size: once
V gene: TRBV7-2
D gene: NA

CDR3 protein: CAWQSERQANYGYTF
CDR3 DNA: TGTGCCTGGCAATCGGAAAGGCAGGCTAACTATGGCTACACCTTC
J gene: TRBJ1-2
clone size: NA
V gene: TRBV30
D gene: NA

CDR3 protein: CASSEYTGGFSGYTF
CDR3 DNA: TGTGCCAGCAGTGAATATACAGGGGGATTTAGTGGCTACACCTTC
J gene: TRBJ1-2
clone size: NA
V gene: TRBV25-1
D gene: TRBD1

CDR3 protein: CAWNRDRGNYGYTF
CDR3 DNA: TGTGCCTGGAACCGGGACAGGGGCAACTATGGCTACACCTTC
J gene: TRBJ1-2
clone size: once
V gene: TRBV30
D gene: TRBD1